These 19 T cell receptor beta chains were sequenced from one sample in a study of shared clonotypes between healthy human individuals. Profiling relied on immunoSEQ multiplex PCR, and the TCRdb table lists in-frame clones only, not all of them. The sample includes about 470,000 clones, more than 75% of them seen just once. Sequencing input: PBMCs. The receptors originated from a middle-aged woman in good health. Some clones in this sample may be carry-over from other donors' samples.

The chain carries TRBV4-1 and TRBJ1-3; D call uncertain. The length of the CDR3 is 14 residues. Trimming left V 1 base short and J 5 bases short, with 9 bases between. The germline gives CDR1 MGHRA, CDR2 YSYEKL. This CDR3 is CASSQGWVRNTIYF. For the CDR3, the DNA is TGCGCCAGCAGCCAAGGCTGGGTCAGAAACACCATATATTTT.

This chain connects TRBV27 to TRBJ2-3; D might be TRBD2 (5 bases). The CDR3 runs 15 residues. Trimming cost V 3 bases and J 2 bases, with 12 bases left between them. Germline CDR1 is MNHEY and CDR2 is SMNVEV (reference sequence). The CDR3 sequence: CASSFERAVTDTQYF. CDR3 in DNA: TGTGCCAGCAGTTTTGAGAGAGCGGTCACAGATACGCAGTATTTT.

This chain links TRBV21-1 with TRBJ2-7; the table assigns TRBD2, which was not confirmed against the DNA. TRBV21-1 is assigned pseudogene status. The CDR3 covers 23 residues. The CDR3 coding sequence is TGTGCCAGCAGCAAAAGGGGCAGCCCGTTCCCCGGGAAGAATGCGGGAGGGCCTGGGGAGCAGTACTTC. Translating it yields CASSKRGSPFPGKNAGGPGEQYF.

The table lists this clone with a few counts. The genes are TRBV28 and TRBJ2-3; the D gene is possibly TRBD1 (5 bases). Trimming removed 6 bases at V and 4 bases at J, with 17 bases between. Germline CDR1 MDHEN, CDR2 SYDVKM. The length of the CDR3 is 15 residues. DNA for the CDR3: TGTGCCAGCAGCCCCCCCCAGGGCCTTGCAGATACGCAGTATTTT. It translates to CASSPPQGLADTQYF.

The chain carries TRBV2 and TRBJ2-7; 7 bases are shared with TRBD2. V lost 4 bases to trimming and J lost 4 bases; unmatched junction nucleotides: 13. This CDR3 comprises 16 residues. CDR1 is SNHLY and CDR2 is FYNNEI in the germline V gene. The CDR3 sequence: CASSVNEGGRGYEQYF. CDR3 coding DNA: TGTGCCAGCAGTGTTAATGAGGGCGGGAGAGGGTACGAGCAGTACTTC.

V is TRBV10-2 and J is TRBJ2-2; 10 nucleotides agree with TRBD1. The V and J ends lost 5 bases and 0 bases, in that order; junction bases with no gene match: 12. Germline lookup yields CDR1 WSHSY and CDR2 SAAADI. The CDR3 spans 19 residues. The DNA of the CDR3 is TGCGCCAGCAGTCCAAGTGGGAGACAGGGGGCTTCGAACACCGGGGAGCTGTTTTTT. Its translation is CASSPSGRQGASNTGELFF.

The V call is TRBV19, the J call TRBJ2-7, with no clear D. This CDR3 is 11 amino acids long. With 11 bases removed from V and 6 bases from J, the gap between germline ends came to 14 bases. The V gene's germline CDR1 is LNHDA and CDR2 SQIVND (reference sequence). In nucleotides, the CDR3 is TGTGCCCCCTCGAGTTGGTTCGAGCAGTACTTC. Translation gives CAPSSWFEQYF.

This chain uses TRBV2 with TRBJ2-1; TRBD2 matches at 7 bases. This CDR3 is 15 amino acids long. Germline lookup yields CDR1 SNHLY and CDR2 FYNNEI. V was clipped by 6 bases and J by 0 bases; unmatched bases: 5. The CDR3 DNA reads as TGTGCCAGCAGCCTTAGGACTAGCTCCTACAATGAGCAGTTCTTC. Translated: CASSLRTSSYNEQFF.

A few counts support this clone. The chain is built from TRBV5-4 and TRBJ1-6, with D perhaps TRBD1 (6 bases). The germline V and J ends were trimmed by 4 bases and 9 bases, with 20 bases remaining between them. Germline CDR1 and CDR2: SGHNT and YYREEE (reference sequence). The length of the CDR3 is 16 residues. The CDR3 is CASSQGGGPKASPLHF. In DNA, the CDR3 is TGTGCCAGCAGCCAAGGAGGGGGACCCAAGGCTTCACCCCTCCACTTT.

The CDR3 nucleotides are TGTGCCAGCAGTTTGGGACTAGCGAAATACGAGCAGTACTTC. Amino acids: CASSLGLAKYEQYF. The chain links TRBV27 to TRBJ2-7; 10 bases map to TRBD2. This CDR3 region has 14 residues. V dropped 3 bases and J dropped 4; count of bases not matched to a gene: 3. Germline V gene lookup returns CDR1 MNHEY and CDR2 SMNVEV (reference sequence).

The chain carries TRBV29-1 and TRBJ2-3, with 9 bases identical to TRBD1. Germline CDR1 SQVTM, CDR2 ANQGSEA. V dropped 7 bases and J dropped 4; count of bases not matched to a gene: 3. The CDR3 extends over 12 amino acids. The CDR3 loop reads CSGGDRADTQYF. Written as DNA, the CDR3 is TGCAGCGGTGGGGACAGGGCAGATACGCAGTATTTT.

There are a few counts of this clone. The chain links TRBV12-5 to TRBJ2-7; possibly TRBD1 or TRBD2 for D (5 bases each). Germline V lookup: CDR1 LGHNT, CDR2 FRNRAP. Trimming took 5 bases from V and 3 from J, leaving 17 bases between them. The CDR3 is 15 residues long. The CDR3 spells CASGPPPGRGYEQYF. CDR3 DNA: TGTGCTAGTGGTCCCCCCCCGGGACGGGGCTACGAGCAGTACTTC.

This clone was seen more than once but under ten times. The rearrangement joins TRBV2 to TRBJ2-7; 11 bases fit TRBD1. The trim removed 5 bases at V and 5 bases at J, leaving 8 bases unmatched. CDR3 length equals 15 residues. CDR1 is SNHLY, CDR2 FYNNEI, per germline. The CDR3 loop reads CASSPGQGALNEQYF. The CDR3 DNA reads TGTGCCAGCAGTCCCGGACAGGGGGCGTTAAACGAGCAGTACTTC.

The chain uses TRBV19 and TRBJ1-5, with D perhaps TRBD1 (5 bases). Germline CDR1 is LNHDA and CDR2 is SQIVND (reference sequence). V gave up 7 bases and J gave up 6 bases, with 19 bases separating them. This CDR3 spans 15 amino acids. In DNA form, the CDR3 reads TGTGCCAGTAAGGAAGGGCAGGGAACTATTCAGCCCCAGCATTTT. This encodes CASKEGQGTIQPQHF. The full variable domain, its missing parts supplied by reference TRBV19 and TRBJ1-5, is DGGITQSPKYLFRKEGQNVTLSCEQNLNHDAMYWYRQDPGQGLRLIYYSQIVNDFQKGDIAEGYSVSREKKESFPLTVTSAQKNPTAFYLCASKEGQGTIQPQHFGDGTRLSIL.

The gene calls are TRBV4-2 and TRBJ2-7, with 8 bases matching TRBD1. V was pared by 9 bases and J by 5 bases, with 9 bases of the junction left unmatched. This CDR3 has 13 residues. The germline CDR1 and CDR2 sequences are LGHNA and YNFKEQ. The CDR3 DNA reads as TGTGCCAGTAGACGGACAGGGAAAGACGAGCAGTACTTC. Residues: CASRRTGKDEQYF.

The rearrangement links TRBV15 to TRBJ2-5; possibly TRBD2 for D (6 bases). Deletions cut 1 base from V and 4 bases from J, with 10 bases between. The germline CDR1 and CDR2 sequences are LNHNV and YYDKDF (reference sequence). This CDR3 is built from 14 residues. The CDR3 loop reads CATSRVRGGETQYF. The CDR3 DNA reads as TGTGCCACCAGCAGAGTAAGGGGAGGAGAGACCCAGTACTTC.

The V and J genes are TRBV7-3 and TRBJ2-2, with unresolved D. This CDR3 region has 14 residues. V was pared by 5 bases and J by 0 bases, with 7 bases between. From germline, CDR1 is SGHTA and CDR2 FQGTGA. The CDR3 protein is CASSLDPNTGELFF. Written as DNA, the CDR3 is TGTGCCAGCAGCCTAGACCCGAACACCGGGGAGCTGTTTTTT.

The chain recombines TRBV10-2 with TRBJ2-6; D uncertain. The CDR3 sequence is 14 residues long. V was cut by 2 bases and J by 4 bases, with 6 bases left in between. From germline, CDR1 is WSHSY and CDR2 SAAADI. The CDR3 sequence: CASSELSGANVLTF. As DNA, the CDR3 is TGCGCCAGCAGTGAGCTTTCCGGGGCCAACGTCCTGACTTTC.

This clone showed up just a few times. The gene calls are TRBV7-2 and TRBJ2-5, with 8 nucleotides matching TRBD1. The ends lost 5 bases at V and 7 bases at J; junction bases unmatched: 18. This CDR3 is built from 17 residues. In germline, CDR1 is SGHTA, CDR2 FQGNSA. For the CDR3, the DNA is TGTGCCAGCAGCGCCGCCGGGACAGGCGGCCGCCGTTCGACCCAGTACTTC. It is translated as CASSAAGTGGRRSTQYF.